What follows are 26 T cell receptor beta chains derived from one specimen sequenced in a study of response to subunit inactivated influenza vaccine. From the RT-PCR reads, TCRdb called clonotypes with MiXCR, one entry per CDR3 protein. The data hold hundreds of thousands of distinct CDR3 sequences, with 6.5% to 8% observed a single time. This specimen was PBMCs from blood, taken less than 30 months after vaccination. These receptors originate from a man aged 45-69 years who received an inactivated influenza vaccine.

The chain has TRBV9 and TRBJ1-1; TRBD1 aligns across 7 bases. In germline, CDR1 is SGDLS, CDR2 YYNGEE. V was pared by 4 bases and J by 0 bases, with 6 bases of the junction left unmatched. This CDR3 has 15 amino acids. The CDR3, as DNA: TGTGCCAGCAGCACCCGACAGGGTGTGAACACTGAAGCTTTCTTT. As protein: CASSTRQGVNTEAFF.

This clonotype has more than one count but fewer than ten. The V call is TRBV5-1, the J call TRBJ2-1; 9 nucleotides match TRBD2. The germline V gene encodes CDR1 SGHRS and CDR2 YFSETQ. The CDR3 sequence is 15 residues long. J lost 3 bases, V lost 2 bases, and 3 bases had no gene match. DNA for the CDR3: TGCGCCAGCAGCTTTGGGACTAGCAACTACAATGAGCAGTTCTTC. Amino acid sequence: CASSFGTSNYNEQFF.

In its sample, this clonotype was seen many times. V and J are TRBV6-1 and TRBJ1-6, with TRBD1 matching over 7 bases. V dropped 7 bases and J dropped 8; count of bases not matched to a gene: 17. The CDR3 extends over 17 amino acids. From germline, CDR1 is MNHNS and CDR2 SASEGT. The CDR3 nucleotides are TGTGCCAGCACCGTAATCGACAGGGTGGATCCGGATTCACCCCTCCACTTT. Translating gives CASTVIDRVDPDSPLHF.

This chain connects TRBV28 to TRBJ1-2; weak D call: TRBD1 (6 bases). The CDR3 covers 15 residues. V was shortened by 2 bases and J by 5 bases, with 15 bases between the two germline ends. The germline gives CDR1 MDHEN, CDR2 SYDVKM. This CDR3 reads CASSLGVGTHYGYTF. In DNA, the CDR3 is TGTGCCAGCAGTTTAGGGGTCGGGACACATTATGGCTACACCTTC.

There are many counts of this clonotype. This sequence joins TRBV20-1 and TRBJ2-1, with TRBD2 identical over 8 bases. Germline-derived CDR1 and CDR2 are DFQATT and SNEGSKA (reference sequence). V gave up 3 bases and J gave up 4 bases; unmatched junction bases: 5. The CDR3 extends over 14 amino acids. The CDR3 here is CSASRPGGYNEQFF. CDR3 nucleotide sequence: TGCAGTGCTAGTCGGCCGGGAGGGTACAATGAGCAGTTCTTC.

This clonotype has a handful of counts. This sequence joins TRBV4-3 and TRBJ2-3; possibly TRBD2 for D (5 bases). Germline CDR1 LGHNA, CDR2 YSLEER. V was clipped by 4 bases and J by 2 bases, with 19 bases between them. CDR3 length equals 17 residues. The CDR3 DNA is TGCGCCAGCAGCCGACTCGAGGGTTGGGGTACCACAGATACGCAGTATTTT. Protein sequence: CASSRLEGWGTTDTQYF.

This chain links TRBV7-3 with TRBJ2-1, with 7 bases aligning to TRBD2. Germline V CDR1 and CDR2: SGHTA, FQGTGA. V shed 2 bases and J 5 bases; nucleotides not matched to a gene: 6. This CDR3 region has 15 residues. CDR3 loop: CASSLGERGNNEQFF. The CDR3 DNA reads TGTGCCAGCAGCTTAGGGGAGCGGGGTAACAATGAGCAGTTCTTC.

This clonotype occurred a few times. DNA for the CDR3: TGCGCCAGCAGCTTGGAGATCACCGGGGAGCTGTTTTTT. Protein product: CASSLEITGELFF. The chain has TRBV5-1 and TRBJ2-2; no reliable D call. V was shortened by 0 bases and J by 4 bases, with 4 bases between the two germline ends. The CDR3 length is 13 residues. CDR1 is SGHRS, CDR2 YFSETQ, per germline.

This clonotype has just a few counts. The V and J genes are TRBV14 and TRBJ2-3, with 9 bases that match TRBD1. CDR1 SGHDN and CDR2 FVKESK come from the germline V gene. After removal of 3 bases from V and 6 bases from J, the junction contained 10 bases not matched to a gene. CDR3 length: 16 residues. The CDR3 DNA sequence: TGTGCCAGCAGCCACCCCGGGACAGGGACCTGGGATACGCAGTATTTT. Amino acid sequence: CASSHPGTGTWDTQYF.

This clonotype was counted many times. The chain carries TRBV29-1 and TRBJ2-1, with D uncertain. Germline V gene data show CDR1 as SQVTM and CDR2 as ANQGSEA. Deletions cut 4 bases from V and 1 base from J, with 5 bases between. The CDR3 is 12 residues long. CDR3 nucleotides: TGCAGCGTTGGGCAGTCCTACAATGAGCAGTTCTTC. Translation: CSVGQSYNEQFF.

J is TRBJ2-3 and V is TRBV20-1; D call uncertain. From germline, CDR1 is DFQATT and CDR2 SNEGSKA (reference sequence). Deletions cut 3 bases from V and 0 bases from J, with 19 bases between. This CDR3 region has 17 residues. CDR3 DNA: TGCAGTGCTAGGAGGTTGCGAGGCACGTCTAGCACAGATACGCAGTATTTT. Its translation is CSARRLRGTSSTDTQYF.

This clonotype has ten or more counts. This sequence joins TRBV12-3 or TRBV12-4 and TRBJ1-6; maybe TRBD1 (6 bases). The V end lost 6 bases, the J end lost 5 bases, and 11 bases lay between the germline ends. The CDR3 has 14 amino acids. Here the CDR3 reads CASSPGQNNSPLHF. CDR3 sequence (DNA): TGTGCCAGCAGCCCCGGACAGAATAATTCACCCCTCCACTTT.

This clonotype was detected only once. This chain connects TRBV30 to TRBJ1-4, with 8 bases that match TRBD1. CDR3 size: 14 residues. The V gene end was trimmed by 3 bases and the J gene end by 1 base; junction bases not matched to a gene: 1. Germline V CDR1 and CDR2: GTSNPN, SVGIG (reference sequence). The CDR3 sequence: CAWSGQGTNEKLFF. For the CDR3, the DNA is TGTGCCTGGAGCGGACAGGGAACTAATGAAAAACTGTTTTTT.

This chain joins TRBV10-3 and TRBJ1-4; no reliable D call. Trimming removed 0 bases from V and 0 bases from J, with 11 bases in between. The CDR3 length is 17 residues. Germline V gene data show CDR1 as ENHRY and CDR2 as SYGVKD. As DNA, the CDR3 is TGTGCCATCAGTGAGTCGAATCCGGCTGCAACTAATGAAAAACTGTTTTTT. It specifies CAISESNPAATNEKLFF.

The chain employs TRBV4-3 and TRBJ1-3; no clear D gene. The CDR3 runs 14 residues. Deletions cut 4 bases from V and 3 bases from J, with 10 bases between. Germline CDR1 LGHNA, CDR2 YSLEER. The CDR3 nucleotides are TGCGCCAGCAGCCCCACCCATGATGGAAACACCATATATTTT. Protein: CASSPTHDGNTIYF.

This clonotype occurred a few times. V and J are TRBV11-2 and TRBJ2-1, with D tentatively TRBD2 (5 bases). This CDR3 has 16 amino acids. Germline V lookup: CDR1 SGHAT, CDR2 FQNNGV. Trimming stripped 4 bases from V and 3 bases from J, with 16 bases between. CDR3 region: CASSSVLASYYNEQFF. Here the CDR3 DNA reads TGTGCCAGCAGCTCTGTCCTAGCCTCCTACTACAATGAGCAGTTCTTC.

This clonotype was seen a handful of times. This chain links TRBV6-2 or TRBV6-3 with TRBJ2-1; 9 bases match TRBD2. CDR1 MNHEY and CDR2 SVGEGT come from the germline V gene. J gave up 0 bases and V 4 bases, and 13 bases lay outside the gene matches. The CDR3 runs to 19 residues. CDR3 sequence (DNA): TGTGCCAGCAGTTTCCGGACTAGCGCAATCATGTCCTCCTACAATGAGCAGTTCTTC. As protein: CASSFRTSAIMSSYNEQFF.

This clonotype was seen ten or more times. The rearrangement joins TRBV5-6 to TRBJ2-1; 9 bases align to TRBD2. CDR3 length: 19 residues. The germline gives CDR1 SGHDT, CDR2 YYEEEE. Trimming cost V 1 base and J 5 bases; bases outside gene matches: 16. This CDR3 is CASSLTSSGDTNFDNEQFF. In DNA form, the CDR3 reads TGTGCCAGCAGCTTGACGTCTAGCGGGGACACGAACTTTGACAATGAGCAGTTCTTC. The full variable domain, completed using reference TRBV5-6 and TRBJ2-1, is DAGVTQSPTHLIKTRGQQVTLRCSPKSGHDTVSWYQQALGQGPQFIFQYYEEEERQRGNFPDRFSGHQFPNYSSELNVNALLLGDSALYLCASSLTSSGDTNFDNEQFFGPGTRLTVL.

The chain combines TRBV4-3 with TRBJ2-3, with 12 bases aligning to TRBD2. CDR1 is LGHNA, CDR2 YSLEER, per germline. This CDR3 is 19 amino acids long. Losses at the gene ends were 4 bases for V and 6 bases for J; bases not matched to a gene: 17. CDR3 nucleotides: TGCGCCAGCAGCCCCTGGCTAGCGGGGGGGCCGGATCGATTGGATACGCAGTATTTT. Protein: CASSPWLAGGPDRLDTQYF.

This clonotype has ten or more counts. The chain recombines TRBV12-3 or TRBV12-4 with TRBJ2-7; 9 nucleotides match TRBD2. V shed 2 bases, J shed 3 bases, and the junction held 5 bases outside the gene matches. The CDR3 totals 15 residues. CDR3: CASSLRLAGLYEQYF. DNA of the CDR3: TGTGCCAGCAGTTTAAGGCTAGCGGGACTCTACGAGCAGTACTTC.

This clonotype was recorded many times. The chain carries TRBV7-6 and TRBJ2-2; TRBD1 or TRBD2 may be the D gene (5 bases each). CDR3 length equals 15 residues. The V gene lost 0 bases and the J gene lost 4 bases, with 9 bases spanning the gap. Germline lookup yields CDR1 SGHVS and CDR2 FNYEAQ. The CDR3 coding sequence is TGTGCCAGCAGCTTAGCCAGGGCGGGCACCGGGGAGCTGTTTTTT. This encodes CASSLARAGTGELFF.

The table lists this clonotype with many counts. The chain couples TRBV20-1 to TRBJ1-1; D perhaps matches TRBD1 (5 bases). The CDR3 covers 15 residues. Germline V gene sequence: CDR1 DFQATT, CDR2 SNEGSKA (reference sequence). With 5 bases removed from V and 0 bases from J, the gap between germline ends came to 16 bases. The chain's CDR3 is CSASRGGTLNTEAFF. CDR3 nucleotides: TGCAGTGCTTCCCGGGGGGGGACGTTGAACACTGAAGCTTTCTTT.

This clonotype was seen many times. The chain employs TRBV7-8 and TRBJ2-7; 7 bases align to TRBD2. The CDR3 has 15 amino acids. Trimming took 4 bases from V and 3 from J; bases not matched to a gene: 9. Per germline, CDR1 SGHVS and CDR2 FQNEAQ. DNA of the CDR3: TGTGCCAGCAGCTACGCCTCGACTAGCTTCTACGAGCAGTACTTC. Amino acids: CASSYASTSFYEQYF. The full variable domain, with the rest looked up from reference TRBV7-8 and TRBJ2-7, is GAGVSQSPRYKVAKRGQDVALRCDPISGHVSLFWYQQALGQGPEFLTYFQNEAQLDKSGLPSDRFFAERPEGSVSTLKIQRTQQEDSAVYLCASSYASTSFYEQYFGPGTRLTVT.

This clonotype was observed a single time. The chain uses TRBV18 and TRBJ1-1, with a possible D match to TRBD1 (5 bases). This CDR3 is built from 16 residues. Germline loops: CDR1 KGHSH, CDR2 LQKENI. The V end lost 1 base, the J end lost 2 bases, and 14 bases lay between the germline ends. DNA for the CDR3: TGTGCCAGCTCACCACTAGGGGAACAGGTAAACACTGAAGCTTTCTTT. Amino acids: CASSPLGEQVNTEAFF.

This clonotype was detected only a few times. The J gene is TRBJ2-2, the V gene TRBV5-4; weak D call: TRBD2 (6 bases). Germline V lookup: CDR1 SGHNT, CDR2 YYREEE (reference sequence). The CDR3 is 13 amino acids. Trimming removed 7 bases at V and 5 bases at J, with 12 bases between. Here the CDR3 DNA reads TGTGCCAGCGGCATAGGGAGGACCGGGGAGCTGTTTTTT. This encodes CASGIGRTGELFF.

The V call is TRBV10-3, the J call TRBJ2-6; D is uncertain. With 10 bases removed from V and 2 bases from J, the gap between germline ends came to 15 bases. From germline, CDR1 is ENHRY and CDR2 SYGVKD. The CDR3 runs to 15 residues. In DNA form, the CDR3 reads TGTGCCAGCAAGCAGGATGGAACTGGGGCCAACGTCCTGACTTTC. It is translated as CASKQDGTGANVLTF.